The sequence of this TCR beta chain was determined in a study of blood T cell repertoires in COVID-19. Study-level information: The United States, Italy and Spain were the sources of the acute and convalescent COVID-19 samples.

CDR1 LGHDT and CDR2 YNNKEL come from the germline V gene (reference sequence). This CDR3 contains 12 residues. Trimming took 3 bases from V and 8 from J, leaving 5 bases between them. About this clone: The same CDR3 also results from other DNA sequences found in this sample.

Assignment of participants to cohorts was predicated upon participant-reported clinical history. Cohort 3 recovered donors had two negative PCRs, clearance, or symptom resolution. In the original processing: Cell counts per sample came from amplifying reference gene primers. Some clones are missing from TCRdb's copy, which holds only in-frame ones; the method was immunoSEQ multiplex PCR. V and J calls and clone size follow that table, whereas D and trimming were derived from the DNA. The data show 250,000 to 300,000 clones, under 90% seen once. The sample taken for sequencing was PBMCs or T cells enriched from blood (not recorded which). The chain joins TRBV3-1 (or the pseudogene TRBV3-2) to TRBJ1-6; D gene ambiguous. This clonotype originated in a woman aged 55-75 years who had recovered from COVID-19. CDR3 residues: CASSQGDSPLHF. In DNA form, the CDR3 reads TGTGCCAGCAGCCAGGGAGATTCACCCCTCCACTTT.